This TCR beta chain was sequenced in a study of CD8 T cells in Susac syndrome. Germline V lookup: CDR1 SGDLS, CDR2 YYNGEE. J gave up 5 bases and V 0 bases, and 10 bases lay outside the gene matches. The CDR3 consists of 18 residues. Random-hexamer reverse transcription was applied to roughly 0.5 to 1 ug RNA. Multiplex PCR with immunoSEQ amplified the TCR beta CDR3 across 54 Vbeta and 13 Jbeta. From the immunoSEQ multiplex PCR reads, TCRdb called clonotypes with MiXCR, one entry per CDR3 protein. This table has 50,000 to 55,000 distinct CDR3 sequences, around 95% appearing once. The chain joins TRBV9 to TRBJ2-3, with 12 bases matching TRBD2. The receptor's source is a human donor with Susac syndrome. The specimen was CD8+ T cells from PBMCs. The CDR3 coding sequence is TGTGCCAGCAGCGTAGTCCCTTCTAGCGGGGGGGGAGTAGATACGCAGTATTTT. This translates into CASSVVPSSGGGVDTQYF.